This paragraph covers one T cell receptor (beta chain) sequence. The sample belongs to a study of blood T cell repertoires in COVID-19. As for the study in general: T cells, B-cell-depleted T cells, or PBMCs provided the cDNA or gDNA that served as material.

Only in-frame clones appear in the TCRdb table, and some are missing; sequencing was by immunoSEQ multiplex PCR. Among about 200,000 clones listed, roughly 84% were seen once. Germline CDR1 is MNHEY and CDR2 is SMNVEV (reference sequence). This CDR3 is built from 14 residues. The V and J ends lost 5 bases and 9 bases, in that order; junction bases with no gene match: 8. Allocation to cohorts depended on clinical history reported by the participants. Sequencing used PBMCs or T cells enriched from blood (not recorded which). This chain links TRBV27 with TRBJ2-1, with 9 bases lining up with TRBD2. This receptor was obtained from a young woman who had been exposed to COVID-19. The CDR3 DNA reads TGTGCCAGCAGTATTTCTCGGACTAGCGTTGAGCAGTTCTTC. This sequence encodes CASSISRTSVEQFF.